A single sample is the source of the 28 T cell receptor beta chains below, sequenced in a study of blood T cells in healthy people across ages. Using a J-beta primer mix together with a sample-barcoded 5' primer, a second PCR was run for roughly 6 to 11 cycles. TCRdb re-analysed the 5' RACE reads in MiXCR, keeping a single row per CDR3 protein. The sample gives around 710,000 distinct CDR3 sequences, more than 40% of which show up once; under 25% is in the top ten. The sample consisted of blood. The receptors were sampled from a woman aged 60-75 years in good health.

The gene calls are TRBV6-5 and TRBJ2-7; a weak D match, TRBD2 (5 bases). This CDR3 has 15 residues. Germline CDR1 reads MNHEY; CDR2 reads SVGAGI. V lost 1 base, J lost 7 bases, and 17 bases lay in between. The CDR3 DNA reads TGTGCCAGCAGTTACTTGGGTCACGGGATCAGTGAGCAGTACTTC. It codes for CASSYLGHGISEQYF.

This clonotype has a count of ten or more. This chain uses TRBV6-6 with TRBJ2-5, with D perhaps matching TRBD1 or TRBD2 (5 bases each). Trimming took off 10 bases at V and 2 bases at J, with 17 bases between the two ends. In germline, CDR1 is MNHNY, CDR2 SVGAGI (reference sequence). The CDR3 extends over 14 amino acids. CDR3: CATGGAALQETQYF. Written as DNA, the CDR3 is TGTGCCACTGGGGGAGCGGCCCTGCAAGAGACCCAGTACTTC.

The chain carries TRBV5-1 and TRBJ2-6, with 7 bases fitting TRBD1. Germline V gene sequence: CDR1 SGHRS, CDR2 YFSETQ. V shed 6 bases, J shed 0 bases, and the junction held 6 bases outside the gene matches. The CDR3 is 16 residues long. CDR3 coding DNA: TGCGCCAGCAACAGGGGCTCCATCTCTGGGGCCAACGTCCTGACTTTC. Translating it yields CASNRGSISGANVLTF.

In its sample, this clonotype was seen a few times. This chain uses TRBV6-5 with TRBJ2-1; 10 bases are a match to TRBD2. Losses at the gene ends were 6 bases for V and 15 bases for J; bases not matched to a gene: 5. The germline CDR1 and CDR2 sequences are MNHEY and SVGAGI. CDR3 size: 11 residues. CDR3 nucleotides: TGTGCCAGCAGCCCTAGCGGGAGTAGGTTCTTC. Residues: CASSPSGSRFF.

This rearrangement joins TRBV5-1 to TRBJ2-6; D is possibly TRBD1 (6 bases). The CDR3 extends over 15 amino acids. Trimming took 6 bases from V and 1 from J, leaving 11 bases between them. Per germline, CDR1 SGHRS and CDR2 YFSETQ. Here the CDR3 reads CASTIGGSGANVLTF. CDR3 DNA sequence: TGCGCCAGCACCATAGGGGGTTCTGGGGCCAACGTCCTGACTTTC.

V and J are TRBV27 and TRBJ2-6, with 7 bases lining up with TRBD1. Unmatched junction bases numbered 5, after V lost 0 bases and J lost 0 bases. Germline V lookup: CDR1 MNHEY, CDR2 SMNVEV (reference sequence). The CDR3 spans 18 residues. The CDR3 nucleotides are TGTGCCAGCAGTTTATCCCCGGGACAGATCTCTGGGGCCAACGTCCTGACTTTC. Amino acids: CASSLSPGQISGANVLTF.

This clonotype is a singleton in its sample. The chain couples TRBV20-1 to TRBJ2-1; TRBD2 agrees at 7 bases. CDR3 length: 13 residues. V shed 7 bases, J shed 1 base, and the junction held 4 bases outside the gene matches. Germline V gene sequence: CDR1 DFQATT, CDR2 SNEGSKA (reference sequence). DNA for the CDR3: TGCAGTGTCCCTAGCGGATCCTACAATGAGCAGTTCTTC. Protein sequence: CSVPSGSYNEQFF.

This sequence joins TRBV20-1 and TRBJ1-4; possible D gene TRBD1, 6 bases. Germline lookup yields CDR1 DFQATT and CDR2 SNEGSKA (reference sequence). This CDR3 is 14 amino acids long. The V end was cut by 0 bases, the J end by 3 bases, with 8 bases between. The CDR3 is CSARDGGPNEKLFF. In DNA form, the CDR3 reads TGCAGTGCTAGAGATGGGGGGCCTAATGAAAAACTGTTTTTT.

The rearrangement links TRBV7-2 to TRBJ2-5; D is ambiguous. The CDR3 runs to 13 residues. Trimming took 4 bases from V and 4 from J, leaving 10 bases between them. CDR1 SGHTA and CDR2 FQGNSA come from the germline V gene. CDR3 bases: TGTGCCAGCAGCTCTCAACCGGTAGAGACCCAGTACTTC. This sequence encodes CASSSQPVETQYF.

The chain recombines TRBV11-2 with TRBJ2-7; maybe TRBD1 (7 bases). This CDR3 region has 14 residues. The germline CDR1 and CDR2 sequences are SGHAT and FQNNGV. V was trimmed by 4 bases and J by 3 bases, leaving 13 bases between them. The chain's CDR3 is CASSSRQGGYEQYF. In DNA, the CDR3 is TGTGCCAGCAGCTCAAGGCAGGGGGGCTACGAGCAGTACTTC.

This chain uses TRBV29-1 with TRBJ2-1; 8 positions match TRBD2. CDR3 length equals 15 residues. Looked up from germline, CDR1 is SQVTM and CDR2 is ANQGSEA. V dropped 1 base and J dropped 7; count of bases not matched to a gene: 9. CDR3 sequence: CSVEATSGKENEQFF. The DNA of the CDR3 is TGCAGCGTTGAAGCCACTAGCGGAAAAGAGAATGAGCAGTTCTTC.

This sequence joins TRBV19 and TRBJ2-3; the D is unclear. Germline-derived CDR1 and CDR2 are LNHDA and SQIVND (reference sequence). The V and J ends lost 1 base and 6 bases respectively, with 5 bases between them. CDR3 length equals 12 residues. Written as DNA, the CDR3 is TGTGCCAGTAGTATAGGGGTGGATACGCAGTATTTT. Translation gives CASSIGVDTQYF. Full variable domain (outside the CDR3, taken from reference TRBV19 and TRBJ2-3): DGGITQSPKYLFRKEGQNVTLSCEQNLNHDAMYWYRQDPGQGLRLIYYSQIVNDFQKGDIAEGYSVSREKKESFPLTVTSAQKNPTAFYLCASSIGVDTQYFGPGTRLTVL.

This clonotype has just a few counts. The V gene is TRBV10-3, the J gene TRBJ2-7; TRBD1 aligns across 8 bases. CDR3 length: 16 residues. V trimming: 2 bases; J trimming: 4 bases; junction bases outside the gene matches: 10. Per the germline V gene, CDR1 is ENHRY and CDR2 is SYGVKD. This CDR3 is CAISEPGQGRRYEQYF. The CDR3 DNA reads as TGTGCCATCAGTGAGCCTGGACAGGGAAGGAGATACGAGCAGTACTTC.

The chain couples TRBV3-1 to TRBJ2-7; D gene uncertain. Germline CDR1 and CDR2: LGHDT and YNNKEL (reference sequence). The CDR3 consists of 11 residues. V lost 4 bases and J lost 8, with 9 bases in between. CDR3 region: CASSLEEQQYF. CDR3 DNA: TGTGCCAGCAGCCTAGAGGAGCAGCAGTACTTC.

This clonotype occurred a few times. The chain uses TRBV6-2 or TRBV6-3 and TRBJ1-1; 8 nucleotides agree with TRBD1. This CDR3 comprises 12 residues. V lost 6 bases to trimming and J lost 7 bases; unmatched junction nucleotides: 4. Germline V lookup: CDR1 MNHEY, CDR2 SVGEGT. Here the CDR3 DNA reads TGTGCCAGCAGCTCGGGACAGGATGAAGCTTTCTTT. Translation: CASSSGQDEAFF.

The chain recombines TRBV5-1 with TRBJ1-6, with 10 nucleotides matching TRBD1. The J segment lost 9 bases and the V segment lost 4 bases, leaving 7 bases of the junction unmatched. CDR1 and CDR2 (germline): SGHRS, YFSETQ. The CDR3 extends over 15 amino acids. CDR3 region: CASSNPGQGISPLHF. The CDR3 bases are TGCGCCAGCAGCAACCCGGGACAGGGGATTTCACCCCTCCACTTT.

V and J are TRBV10-3 and TRBJ2-1; tentative D call: TRBD2 (6 bases). The CDR3 runs to 16 residues. The germline V gene encodes CDR1 ENHRY and CDR2 SYGVKD. V lost 7 bases and J lost 0, with 16 bases in between. The CDR3 loop reads CAINARAGISYNEQFF. The CDR3 nucleotides are TGTGCCATCAATGCAAGAGCGGGTATCTCCTACAATGAGCAGTTCTTC.

As DNA, the CDR3 is TGTGCCAGCTCTAGCGGGCGCTACGCCGGGGAGCTGTTTTTT. Encoded protein: CASSSGRYAGELFF. The chain combines TRBV6-4 with TRBJ2-2, with 8 nucleotides matching TRBD2. The junction had 8 bases not matched to a gene; V was cut back by 8 bases and J by 6 bases. This CDR3 is built from 14 residues. Per the germline V gene, CDR1 is MRHNA and CDR2 is SNTAGT.

The chain links TRBV27 to TRBJ2-7, with 7 nucleotides matching TRBD2. This CDR3 has 13 residues. Germline CDR1 is MNHEY and CDR2 is SMNVEV (reference sequence). J lost 2 bases, V lost 5 bases, and 3 bases had no gene match. The CDR3 reads CASSKAGPYEQYF. CDR3 nucleotides: TGTGCCAGCAGTAAAGCGGGACCCTACGAGCAGTACTTC.

This clonotype was counted a few times. The chain carries TRBV6-1 and TRBJ2-7; TRBD1 agrees at 8 bases. The germline CDR1 and CDR2 sequences are MNHNS and SASEGT. The V and J ends lost 6 bases and 3 bases, in that order; junction bases with no gene match: 10. The CDR3 consists of 15 residues. CDR3 DNA: TGTGCCAGCAGCGAGTTGGAGACAGGGGTCTACGAGCAGTACTTC. Amino acids: CASSELETGVYEQYF.

This chain links TRBV7-2 with TRBJ1-4; D remains unclear. The CDR3 loop spans 16 amino acids. CDR1 and CDR2 from the germline V gene are SGHTA and FQGNSA. Trimming removed 1 base at V and 0 bases at J, with 9 bases between. The CDR3: CASSLVGDATNEKLFF. In DNA form, the CDR3 reads TGTGCCAGCAGCTTAGTAGGAGACGCAACTAATGAAAAACTGTTTTTT.

On this clonotype: Just one base apart from a much larger clone, this may be a read error. The chain combines TRBV12-3 or TRBV12-4 with TRBJ2-1; D is unclear. This CDR3 spans 14 amino acids. V was shortened by 2 bases and J by 10 bases, with 15 bases between the two germline ends. The CDR3 protein is CASSLKGRRREQFF. CDR3 DNA sequence: TGTGCCAGCAGTTTAAAGGGAAGGAGACGCGAGCAGTTCTTC.

This clonotype was counted a few times. The chain couples TRBV5-1 to TRBJ2-3, with 9 bases lining up with TRBD1. This CDR3 has 17 amino acids. V shed 0 bases and J 2 bases; nucleotides not matched to a gene: 7. Germline assignment: CDR1 SGHRS and CDR2 YFSETQ. The CDR3 nucleotides read TGCGCCAGCAGCTTGGACCCACAGGGGGCGGTCACAGATACGCAGTATTTT. This sequence encodes CASSLDPQGAVTDTQYF.

This rearrangement joins TRBV27 to TRBJ2-1; 10 bases match TRBD2. CDR1 and CDR2 from the germline V gene are MNHEY and SMNVEV (reference sequence). The CDR3 loop spans 15 amino acids. Unmatched junction bases numbered 10, after V lost 7 bases and J lost 7 bases. The CDR3 coding sequence is TGTGCCAGCATGGTAGCGGGGGGTCTAGGGAATGAGCAGTTCTTC. Translation: CASMVAGGLGNEQFF.

The chain combines TRBV5-1 with TRBJ1-2, with 7 positions matching TRBD1. The CDR3 is 14 amino acids. The ends lost 4 bases at V and 5 bases at J; junction bases unmatched: 8. Germline V gene sequence: CDR1 SGHRS, CDR2 YFSETQ. The CDR3 sequence is CASSPGDRKYGYTF. The CDR3 bases are TGCGCCAGCAGCCCAGGGGACAGAAAATATGGCTACACCTTC.

This clonotype was found many times. The chain employs TRBV7-9 and TRBJ2-1; no definite D call. The CDR3 consists of 12 residues. Germline-derived CDR1 and CDR2 are SEHNR and FQNEAQ (reference sequence). V lost 6 bases and J 4 bases, leaving 7 bases between the germline ends. CDR3: CASSLSYNEQFF. The CDR3 bases are TGTGCCAGCAGTTTATCTTACAATGAGCAGTTCTTC.

This clonotype was counted many times. The gene calls are TRBV28 and TRBJ2-7; D gene uncertain. V lost 3 bases and J 5 bases, leaving 11 bases between the germline ends. The CDR3 has 13 amino acids. The V gene's germline CDR1 is MDHEN and CDR2 SYDVKM. CDR3 nucleotide sequence: TGTGCCAGCAGTTTGGAAAGTCTCGACGAGCAGTACTTC. Translation gives CASSLESLDEQYF.

This clonotype was observed a few times. V is TRBV29-1 and J is TRBJ1-2; D is possibly TRBD1 (5 bases). Germline assignment: CDR1 SQVTM and CDR2 ANQGSEA. This CDR3 is 12 amino acids long. Trimming left V 3 bases short and J 10 bases short, with 15 bases between. In DNA, the CDR3 is TGCAGCGTTGAGCCGACAGTGGGGGTCTACACCTTC. This translates into CSVEPTVGVYTF. The full variable domain, with the rest looked up from reference TRBV29-1 and TRBJ1-2, is SAVISQKPSRDICQRGTSLTIQCQVDSQVTMMFWYRQQPGQSLTLIATANQGSEATYESGFVIDKFPISRPNLTFSTLTVSNMSPEDSSIYLCSVEPTVGVYTFGSGTRLTVV.